The present T cell receptor beta chain was sequenced within a study of blood T cell repertoires in COVID-19. Across the whole study: The cDNA or gDNA used as material had been derived from T cells, B-cell-depleted T cells, or PBMCs.

Losses at the gene ends were 0 bases for V and 2 bases for J; bases not matched to a gene: 6. CDR3 length: 16 residues. The V gene's germline CDR1 is SGDLS and CDR2 YYNGEE. Assay used: immunoSEQ multiplex PCR; TCRdb lists only in-frame clones, some missing. The sample includes approximately 53,000 clones, 70% to 90% of them seen just once. This TCR came from a human donor in a cohort sampled during active COVID-19. What was sequenced was peripheral blood. The rearrangement links TRBV9 to TRBJ1-2, with 8 bases matching TRBD1. The CDR3 DNA reads as TGTGCCAGCAGCGTAGACCGGACAGGGAGGAACTATGGCTACACCTTC. Protein product: CASSVDRTGRNYGYTF.